A single sample gave rise to the 24 T cell receptor beta chains below, sequenced in a study of blood T cell repertoires in COVID-19. Clones were read by immunoSEQ multiplex PCR, and TCRdb kept only the in-frame ones, dropping some. The data contain under 200,000 clones, roughly 90% of them seen just once; the ten biggest clones take up 1.5% to 2%. What was sequenced was peripheral blood. Receptors were obtained from a man aged 18 to 35 with active or convalescent COVID-19.

The chain joins TRBV9 to TRBJ2-1; 14 nucleotides match TRBD2. The V segment lost 4 bases and the J segment 1 base; nucleotides outside the gene matches: 10. CDR1 is SGDLS, CDR2 YYNGEE, per germline. CDR3 size: 19 residues. In DNA form, the CDR3 reads TGTGCCAGCAGCTCTGGACTAGCGGGGGGTACGCGATCCTACAATGAGCAGTTCTTC. It translates to CASSSGLAGGTRSYNEQFF.

The chain has TRBV7-6 and TRBJ1-1; D might be TRBD1 (6 bases). Germline CDR1 reads SGHVS; CDR2 reads FNYEAQ. Trimming left V 0 bases short and J 4 bases short, with 12 bases between. This CDR3 is 15 amino acids long. The chain's CDR3 is CASSLAAGVSTEAFF. For the CDR3, the DNA is TGTGCCAGCAGCTTAGCTGCAGGGGTTAGCACTGAAGCTTTCTTT.

The count of this clone is one. The chain recombines TRBV18 with TRBJ1-6; weak D call: TRBD1 (5 bases). The CDR3 covers 15 residues. Trimming stripped 1 base from V and 6 bases from J, with 10 bases between. Germline assignment: CDR1 KGHSH and CDR2 LQKENI. This CDR3 reads CASSPLGGVNSPLHF. The CDR3 DNA follows: TGTGCCAGCTCACCACTGGGGGGGGTTAATTCACCCCTCCACTTT.

The chain uses TRBV11-2 and TRBJ1-1; tentative D call: TRBD1 (6 bases). The CDR3 covers 15 residues. Germline CDR1 SGHAT, CDR2 FQNNGV. The V and J ends lost 5 bases and 4 bases respectively, with 17 bases between them. In DNA form, the CDR3 reads TGTGCCAGCAGCCCCCGCTCAGGGGCGAGCACTGAAGCTTTCTTT. Residues: CASSPRSGASTEAFF.

The J gene is TRBJ2-2, the V gene TRBV11-2; unclear D gene. V dropped 10 bases and J dropped 0 bases, with 12 bases sitting between them. Germline values: CDR1 SGHAT, CDR2 FQNNGV. This CDR3 is built from 14 residues. The CDR3 is CATSLRTNTGELFF. In DNA, the CDR3 is TGTGCCACCTCACTACGGACGAACACCGGGGAGCTGTTTTTT.

This chain links TRBV4-2 with TRBJ1-4, with TRBD1 matching over 9 bases. V was clipped by 4 bases and J by 8 bases; unmatched bases: 8. The CDR3 consists of 15 residues. CDR1 is LGHNA and CDR2 is YNFKEQ in the germline V gene. CDR3 sequence reads: CASSRPTGGDEKLFF. The CDR3 DNA is TGTGCCAGCAGCCGCCCGACAGGGGGAGACGAAAAACTGTTTTTT.

The chain links TRBV6-2 or TRBV6-3 to TRBJ1-2; D is possibly TRBD1 (6 bases). Trimming took off 6 bases at V and 3 bases at J, with 11 bases between the two ends. CDR1 MNHEY and CDR2 SVGEGT come from the germline V gene. The CDR3 runs 13 residues. CDR3 sequence (DNA): TGTGCCAGCAGCCTTGGACAGCACTATGGCTACACCTTC. Protein sequence: CASSLGQHYGYTF.

The chain recombines TRBV19 with TRBJ1-6; tentative D call: TRBD1 (5 bases). V was shortened by 9 bases and J by 10 bases, with 22 bases between the two germline ends. Germline CDR1 and CDR2: LNHDA and SQIVND (reference sequence). The length of the CDR3 is 15 residues. This chain's CDR3 is CASRLDLQGVSPLHF. The CDR3 region has the DNA TGTGCCAGCAGACTGGACCTTCAAGGGGTCTCACCCCTCCACTTT.

In DNA, the CDR3 is TGTGCCAGCAGGGCAGTAGGGGGACTAGCGGGAGCTACAATCTTCTTC. This sequence encodes CASRAVGGLAGATIFF. The chain links TRBV2 to TRBJ2-1; 14 bases align to TRBD2. Germline CDR1 and CDR2: SNHLY and FYNNEI. The ends lost 6 bases at V and 16 bases at J; junction bases unmatched: 17. There are 16 residues in the CDR3.

The rearrangement joins TRBV6-5 to TRBJ2-3; 7 bases fit TRBD1. This CDR3 is built from 15 residues. Germline trimming cut 6 bases from V and 1 base from J; bases unmatched to any gene: 7. Germline values: CDR1 MNHEY, CDR2 SVGAGI. This CDR3 reads CASRFDRARTDTQYF. For the CDR3, the DNA is TGTGCCAGCAGGTTTGACAGGGCCCGCACAGATACGCAGTATTTT.

The genes are TRBV5-1 and TRBJ2-7; perhaps TRBD1 as D (5 bases). V was clipped by 4 bases and J by 1 base, with 15 bases between them. This CDR3 region has 15 residues. Per the germline V gene, CDR1 is SGHRS and CDR2 is YFSETQ. This chain's CDR3 is CASSPTGVGSYEQYF. In nucleotides, the CDR3 is TGCGCCAGCAGCCCAACAGGAGTAGGATCCTACGAGCAGTACTTC. The whole variable domain, filled in from reference TRBV5-1 and TRBJ2-7, reads KAGVTQTPRYLIKTRGQQVTLSCSPISGHRSVSWYQQTPGQGLQFLFEYFSETQRNKGNFPGRFSGRQFSNSRSEMNVSTLELGDSALYLCASSPTGVGSYEQYFGPGTRLTVT.

This chain uses TRBV3-1 (or the pseudogene TRBV3-2) with TRBJ1-1; D is perhaps TRBD1 (6 bases). The CDR3 covers 15 residues. Germline lookup yields CDR1 LGHDT and CDR2 YNNKEL (reference sequence). The V gene lost 1 base and the J gene lost 4 bases, with 13 bases spanning the gap. CDR3 sequence (DNA): TGTGCCAGCAGCCAAGGTGGGACATGGGCCACTGAAGCTTTCTTT. Amino acid sequence: CASSQGGTWATEAFF.

This sequence joins TRBV27 and TRBJ1-2, with 11 bases aligning to TRBD1. CDR3 size: 15 residues. V shed 3 bases, J shed 7 bases, and the junction held 7 bases outside the gene matches. Germline CDR1 MNHEY, CDR2 SMNVEV (reference sequence). The CDR3: CASSFNGQGAGGYTF. CDR3 nucleotides: TGTGCCAGCAGTTTCAACGGACAGGGGGCGGGTGGCTACACCTTC.

This clone was recorded once. This rearrangement joins TRBV3-1 (or the pseudogene TRBV3-2) to TRBJ2-3, with 9 bases lining up with TRBD2. Germline V gene sequence: CDR1 LGHDT, CDR2 YNNKEL (reference sequence). CDR3 length equals 21 residues. The trim removed 3 bases at V and 5 bases at J, leaving 24 bases unmatched. DNA of the CDR3: TGTGCCAGCAGCCACCCTCTCGGGCAGGGAGTATCGGGACTAGCTGGAGATACGCAGTATTTT. It translates to CASSHPLGQGVSGLAGDTQYF.

CDR3 in DNA: TGTGCCAGCAGCGCGGAATTCGGGACAAAGGAAAATGAGCAGTTCTTC. Its protein product is CASSAEFGTKENEQFF. The chain links TRBV7-9 to TRBJ2-1; D is perhaps TRBD1 (6 bases). Deletions cut 5 bases from V and 7 bases from J, with 21 bases between. CDR1 and CDR2 from the germline V gene are SEHNR and FQNEAQ (reference sequence). The CDR3 is made up of 16 amino acids.

V gene TRBV3-1 (or the pseudogene TRBV3-2) combines with J gene TRBJ1-1; 7 bases agree with TRBD1. This CDR3 contains 15 residues. J was trimmed by 1 base and V by 4 bases; bases with no gene match: 6. Looked up from germline, CDR1 is LGHDT and CDR2 is YNNKEL (reference sequence). This chain's CDR3 is CASSPSGQPNTEAFF. CDR3 coding DNA: TGTGCCAGCAGCCCTTCGGGACAGCCGAACACTGAAGCTTTCTTT.

V usage is TRBV5-1 and J usage is TRBJ2-3, with TRBD2 as a possible D gene (6 bases). CDR3 length: 16 amino acids. V was shortened by 1 base and J by 3 bases, with 15 bases between the two germline ends. Looked up from germline, CDR1 is SGHRS and CDR2 is YFSETQ. CDR3 nucleotide sequence: TGCGCCAGCAGCTTGAGGAGGGAAGAGCGGACAGATACGCAGTATTTT. Protein sequence: CASSLRREERTDTQYF.

The chain links TRBV4-1 to TRBJ1-3, with 7 bases aligning to TRBD1. Germline V lookup: CDR1 MGHRA, CDR2 YSYEKL. The CDR3 extends over 19 amino acids. The ends lost 6 bases at V and 7 bases at J; junction bases unmatched: 24. CDR3 sequence: CASRQYRDTGTAGENTIYF. The CDR3 bases are TGCGCCAGCAGGCAATATAGAGACACCGGGACAGCAGGAGAGAACACCATATATTTT.

In this sample, this clone turned up a few times. The CDR3 DNA follows: TGTGCCAGCAGTTACAACAGGGGGAATAATTCACCCCTCCACTTT. It codes for CASSYNRGNNSPLHF. The chain employs TRBV6-5 and TRBJ1-6; 8 bases align to TRBD1. The CDR3 loop spans 15 amino acids. From germline, CDR1 is MNHEY and CDR2 SVGAGI. J was trimmed by 5 bases and V by 2 bases; bases with no gene match: 2.

The V gene is TRBV19, the J gene TRBJ2-2; perhaps TRBD1 as D (5 bases). In germline, CDR1 is LNHDA, CDR2 SQIVND (reference sequence). V lost 1 base and J 5 bases, leaving 8 bases between the germline ends. This CDR3 has 14 amino acids. The CDR3 protein is CASSIGQQTGELFF. The CDR3 coding sequence is TGTGCCAGTAGTATAGGACAGCAGACCGGGGAGCTGTTTTTT.

The chain is built from TRBV4-1 and TRBJ2-2; D not resolved. The CDR3 has 15 amino acids. Trimming shortened V by 4 bases and J by 9 bases, and 18 bases separated the two germline ends. Germline V CDR1 and CDR2: MGHRA, YSYEKL. CDR3 loop: CASSLEPTNGRELFF. Written as DNA, the CDR3 is TGCGCCAGCAGCCTCGAACCTACTAACGGTAGGGAGCTGTTTTTT.

The chain is built from TRBV29-1 and TRBJ1-1; no definite D call. There are 12 residues in the CDR3. Germline lookup yields CDR1 SQVTM and CDR2 ANQGSEA. The CDR3 bases are TGCAGTGCCCAGAAGGGCGGGACTGAAGCTTTCTTT. Translation: CSAQKGGTEAFF.

The chain uses TRBV27 and TRBJ1-1; the D gene is possibly TRBD1 (5 bases). Trimming shortened V by 5 bases and J by 7 bases, and 8 bases separated the two germline ends. CDR3 length: 11 residues. The germline CDR1 and CDR2 sequences are MNHEY and SMNVEV (reference sequence). CDR3 sequence: CASSAGYEAFF. CDR3 in DNA: TGTGCCAGCAGTGCAGGGTATGAAGCTTTCTTT.

This chain connects TRBV30 to TRBJ1-5; D not resolved. The CDR3 covers 14 residues. Trimming pared 5 bases from V and 0 bases from J, leaving 11 bases between. Germline assignment: CDR1 GTSNPN and CDR2 SVGIG (reference sequence). CDR3 in amino acids: CAWADGYSNQPQHF. The CDR3 DNA follows: TGTGCCTGGGCAGACGGGTATAGCAATCAGCCCCAGCATTTT.